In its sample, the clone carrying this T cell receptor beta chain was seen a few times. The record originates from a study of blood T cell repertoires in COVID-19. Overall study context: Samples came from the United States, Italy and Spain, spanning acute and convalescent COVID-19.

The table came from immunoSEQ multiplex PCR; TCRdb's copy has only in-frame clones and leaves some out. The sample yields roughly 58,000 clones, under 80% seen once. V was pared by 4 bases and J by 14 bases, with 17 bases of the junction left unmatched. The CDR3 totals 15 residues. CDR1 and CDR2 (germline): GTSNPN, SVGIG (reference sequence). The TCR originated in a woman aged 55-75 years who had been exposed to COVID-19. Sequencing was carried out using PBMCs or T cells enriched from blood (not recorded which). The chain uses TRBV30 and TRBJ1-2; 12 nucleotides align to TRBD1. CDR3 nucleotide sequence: TGTGCCTGGACTAACGTTAGGTTGGGACAGGGGGCGCTTACCTTC. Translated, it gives CAWTNVRLGQGALTF.